This T cell receptor (beta chain) was identified in a study of T cell responses to AZD1222 COVID-19 vaccine. Study results and caveats: After two AZD1222 doses, spike-specific TCR breadth and depth rose versus day 0. The repertoires were collected only after the peak T cell response. Variant regions that are unmutated are reportedly the target of nearly half of spike-specific TCRs.

Profiling relied on immunoSEQ multiplex PCR, and the TCRdb table lists in-frame clones only, not all of them. This repertoire shows 150,000 to 190,000 clones, roughly nine tenths found once; its top ten account for less than 2%. Remarks on this clone: The antigen remains unidentified.

The CDR3 has 13 residues. Germline lookup yields CDR1 KGHDR and CDR2 SFDVKD. The V and J ends lost 4 bases and 4 bases respectively, with 9 bases between them. The chain combines TRBV24-1 with TRBJ2-5; D not resolved. Material: peripheral blood, obtained on day 0 of AZD1222 vaccination. This receptor was identified in an adult in good health. CDR3 bases: TGTGCCACCAGTGAAGCGATCGGAGAGACCCAGTACTTC. It specifies CATSEAIGETQYF.